Here is one T cell receptor beta chain with its context. Its antigen is not identified. This entry comes from a study of CD8+CD57+ T cells in acquired aplastic anemia. Study results and limitations: Patients and controls turned out to have approximately 29 CD8+ CDR3 sequences in common. Patients were compared with controls for CD8+ Simpson's diversity, and no significant difference emerged.

Genomic DNA acted as the template from which TCR beta VDJ combination and CDR3 sequence profiling were carried out. TCRdb fed the reads into MiXCR, producing one record per CDR3 protein. The data show approximately 180,000 distinct CDR3 sequences, with roughly 65% seen just once and about 42% held by the top ten. The length of the CDR3 is 14 residues. Germline trimming cut 3 bases from V and 7 bases from J; bases unmatched to any gene: 6. CDR1 and CDR2 (germline): SSHAT, FNYEAQ (reference sequence). Previously, flow cytometry had revealed CD8+CD57+ cell expansion in the patients chosen for sequencing. With no exception, the patients had severe acquired aplastic anemia. When blood sampling took place, the patients had received no therapy.

The clonotype comes from a human donor with aplastic anemia. The rearrangement joins TRBV7-7 to TRBJ1-5, with 7 bases identical to TRBD1. The specimen sequenced was sorted CD4+, CD8+, or CD8+CD57+ T cells (not recorded which) from PBMCs. CDR3 nucleotides: TGTGCCAGCAGCTTTCGGCAGGGGGAACAGCCCCAGCATTTT. Protein: CASSFRQGEQPQHF.